The 9 T cell receptor beta chains in this list originate from one sample, sequenced in a study of T-cell reconstitution after alpha-beta-depleted transplantation in children. Study-level points and caveats: Among T cells one year after transplant, newly produced cells accounted for most counts and diversity.

No cognate antigen is known for these TCRs. Preparing the TCRbeta library involved the use of unique molecular identifiers. One entry per CDR3 protein results from TCRdb running MiXCR on the PCR reads. The sample consists of 330,000 or so distinct CDR3 sequences, roughly 7.8% of them appearing once. Sequencing was performed on peripheral blood, taken 360 days after TCRalphabeta/CD19-depleted stem cell transplant. These receptors were obtained from a female patient aged 2-9 years who had a stem cell transplant for Fanconi anemia, so the T cells may come from the graft donor.

This clonotype was observed many times. This chain uses TRBV3-1 with TRBJ2-3; D remains ambiguous. V was cut by 8 bases and J by 0 bases, with 6 bases left in between. Germline CDR1 LGHDT, CDR2 YNNKEL (reference sequence). The CDR3 runs 12 residues. This CDR3 is CASQDSTDTQYF. CDR3 bases: TGTGCCAGCCAGGACAGCACAGATACGCAGTATTTT.

This clonotype has at least ten counts. This chain joins TRBV6-2 or TRBV6-3 and TRBJ2-1; D ambiguous. V was cut by 2 bases and J by 2 bases, with 16 bases left in between. This CDR3 is built from 17 residues. The germline gives CDR1 MNHEY, CDR2 SVGEGT. Written as DNA, the CDR3 is TGTGCCAGCAGTTACCGATGGCGTCGAGTGACCTACAATGAGCAGTTCTTC. It translates to CASSYRWRRVTYNEQFF.

This clonotype was observed many times. This chain uses TRBV12-3 or TRBV12-4 with TRBJ2-4; maybe TRBD1 (6 bases). This CDR3 is 15 amino acids long. V was cut by 3 bases and J by 7 bases, with 16 bases left in between. The CDR3 DNA reads TGTGCCAGCAGTTTTGGCCGGGTGCAGGGGAACATTCAGTACTTC. Its translation: CASSFGRVQGNIQYF.

Many counts were recorded for this clonotype. The chain employs TRBV6-1 and TRBJ2-2; no clear D. The CDR3 spans 14 residues. Germline CDR1 and CDR2: MNHNS and SASEGT. The V end lost 6 bases, the J end lost 3 bases, and 11 bases lay between the germline ends. The CDR3 region has the DNA TGTGCCAGCAGCATTCGGCGGTACACCGGGGAGCTGTTTTTT. It yields the protein CASSIRRYTGELFF.

The table lists this clonotype with many counts. The chain employs TRBV12-3 or TRBV12-4 and TRBJ2-7; possible D gene TRBD2, 7 bases. V lost 8 bases to trimming and J lost 2 bases, with 10 bases between them. The CDR3 loop spans 12 amino acids. CDR3 coding DNA: TGTGCCAGCCGGGGGGACACCTACGAGCAGTACTTC. This gives the protein CASRGDTYEQYF.

The sample holds many counts of this clonotype. The V and J genes are TRBV20-1 and TRBJ2-3; TRBD1 is a possible D gene (7 bases). Trimming stripped 3 bases from V and 6 bases from J, with 16 bases between. CDR3 size: 14 residues. Per germline, CDR1 DFQATT and CDR2 SNEGSKA (reference sequence). The CDR3 here is CSARYTGDWDTQYF. The CDR3 DNA reads as TGCAGTGCTAGGTATACAGGGGACTGGGATACGCAGTATTTT.

J is TRBJ1-2 and V is TRBV2; D is undetermined. Trimming took 8 bases from V and 8 from J, leaving 24 bases between them. Germline-derived CDR1 and CDR2 are SNHLY and FYNNEI. The CDR3 runs 15 residues. Here the CDR3 reads CASLSAQDRALGYTF. The DNA for the CDR3 is TGTGCCAGCCTAAGTGCCCAGGACCGCGCTCTAGGCTACACCTTC.

This clonotype has ten or more counts. The chain is built from TRBV28 and TRBJ2-6; 7 bases match TRBD1. CDR1 and CDR2 from the germline V gene are MDHEN and SYDVKM. The CDR3 sequence is 16 residues long. V lost 6 bases and J lost 0; bases outside the gene matches: 5. Here the CDR3 reads CASSLGTASGANVLTF. In nucleotides, the CDR3 is TGTGCCAGCAGCCTGGGGACAGCCTCTGGGGCCAACGTCCTGACTTTC.

This clonotype was detected only a few times. The rearrangement links TRBV7-6 to TRBJ2-1; 11 bases agree with TRBD2. This CDR3 comprises 17 residues. CDR1 is SGHVS, CDR2 FNYEAQ, per germline. With V trimmed by 1 base and J by 5 bases, 7 bases remained unmatched. As DNA, the CDR3 is TGTGCCAGCAGCTTAGTGGCTAGCGGGGGGCAGAACAATGAGCAGTTCTTC. It yields the protein CASSLVASGGQNNEQFF.